This T cell receptor (beta chain) was found in a study of T cell responses to AZD1222 COVID-19 vaccine (dated by TCRdb to the early 2020s). In terms of the full investigation: AZD1222 recipients with second doses at about 4 weeks or about 12 weeks were pooled, because spike-specific TCR depth and breadth did not differ between schedules. TCR sequencing covered roughly 230 trial participants: around 210 given two doses of AZD1222 and 26 given two doses of MenACWY control vaccine. Trial participants were enrolled into age subgroups of 18-55, 56-69 and 70-plus years, which contained roughly 150, 30 and 60 TCR-sequenced participants, respectively. Summary of the overall study and its limitations: Conclusions about previously exposed vaccinees are limited because only a handful of AZD1222 recipients were SARS-CoV-2 seropositive at baseline. No day 14 peak-response samples were available, so repertoires were characterized only after the peak T cell response. CD4 TCRs associated with the vaccine covered the entire spike protein, and the dominant responses were in regions 160-218 and 743-854. The 56-69-year group was small, and its depth increase did not reach significance, likely because of low power. After two AZD1222 doses, both the breadth and the depth of spike-specific TCRs were significantly higher than at day 0 and than in MenACWY recipients. Nearly half of unique spike-specific TCRs reportedly recognized epitopes outside regions mutated in the B.1.351 and B.1.1.7 variants. Most participants were white British and females outnumbered males, and the authors suggested that clonal diversity may have been underestimated.

The CDR3 regions of human TCRbeta chains were analyzed by immunosequencing. In the source study's methods: TCRs in the repertoires were matched against a reference library of SARS-CoV-2-specific TCRs that had been generated with the MIRA antigen-specificity platform. Breadth was defined as the fraction of unique TCRs that were SARS-CoV-2-associated, and depth was defined as the fraction of total T cells that were SARS-CoV-2-associated. Using the MIRA data, each spike-specific TCR was mapped to the spike region that the TCR reacts to and placed in a CD4 or CD8 class. Log10-transformed breadth and depth values were compared by one-way ANOVA with Sidak's multiple comparisons tests. This immuneACCESS table, as held by TCRdb, lists in-frame sequences with V and J called but not all clones. Of the missing ones, under half trace to an unresolved V gene in checked studies; the others have no known cause. The DNA gave D and trimming, while V, J and clone size come from that table. This sample comprises fewer than 120,000 clones, 81% of them detected only once. The ten most abundant clones make up approximately 5% of the sample.

Regarding this clone: The target of this receptor is not known. Base qualities are not provided; no much larger clone lies one nucleotide away.

From its cysteine to its phenylalanine, the CDR3 spans 14 amino acids. The read is trimmed to its CDR3 DNA, 42 bases read in frame from base 1. Looking up the germline V gene (reference sequence) yields CDR1 GTSNPN and CDR2 SVGIG. The V and J ends are trimmed by 0 bases and 8 bases, leaving 16 bases between them. The time point label corresponds to: baseline before first vaccination. The vaccinee samples were drawn from two UK trials, COV001 and COV002, one of which was a single-blind randomized controlled phase 2/3 trial testing AZD1222 (ChAdOx1 nCoV-19) in healthy adults. For TCRbeta chain sequencing, PBMC samples from trial participants were taken at day 0 and at day 28 after the second dose.

The chain was built from TRBV30 and TRBJ1-2; the D gene is unclear. The sequence derives from an adult in good health. The sequencing used peripheral blood, collected on day 0 of AZD1222 vaccination. CDR3 loop: CAWSVPGPLIGYTF. The DNA sequence is given as TGTGCCTGGAGTGTACCAGGCCCGCTAATCGGCTACACCTTC.